This T cell receptor beta chain was profiled in a study of Graves' ophthalmopathy and Graves' hyperthyroidism. Whole-study results and caveats: Built on 13 signatures, a model told ophthalmopathy apart from stable hyperthyroidism with almost 90% sensitivity and approximately 81% specificity.

Sampling less than 13 ml of fresh peripheral blood provided the PBMCs. The authors amplified TCR beta CDR3 regions from RNA transcripts. The library came from an HTBI-primed first-round RT-PCR and a second-round multiplex PCR. TCRdb independently ran MiXCR on the multiplex PCR reads; one entry per CDR3 protein. Of hundreds of thousands of distinct CDR3 sequences listed, about 20% were seen once; the top ten hold more than 5.5%. This clonotype was recorded many times. The antigen is undetermined. The germline CDR1 and CDR2 sequences are LNHDA and SQIVND (reference sequence). Trimming stripped 6 bases from V and 5 bases from J, with 17 bases between. This CDR3 region has 15 residues.

What was sequenced was peripheral blood. The chain couples TRBV19 to TRBJ1-5; TRBD1 might be the D (5 bases). The sequence came from a woman aged 18-29 years with stable Graves' hyperthyroidism. Some clones in this sample may be carry-over from other donors' samples. The CDR3 loop is CASRDRQNPYQPQHF. The DNA of the CDR3 is TGTGCCAGTAGAGACAGACAGAATCCTTATCAGCCCCAGCATTTT.